The clone carrying this T cell receptor (beta chain) was seen only a few times. What it binds is not known. CDR1 is LGHNA and CDR2 is YNFKEQ in the germline V gene. This CDR3 spans 14 amino acids. The V and J ends lost 1 base and 3 bases respectively, with 8 bases between them. These data are taken from a study of identical twins. Study-wide points: In monozygotic twins, models underestimated the sharing of out-of-frame TCR alpha.

TCRdb re-called the 5' RACE reads through MiXCR, storing one row per CDR3 protein. The table shows 400,000 to 550,000 distinct CDR3 sequences, with approximately 15% occurring only once. These same records also appear under a second study, on yellow fever vaccine responses in identical twins.

The receptor was derived from a woman between 18 and 29 years old in good health. Sequences were obtained from CD4+ T cells sorted from blood. The chain combines TRBV4-2 with TRBJ2-3; perhaps TRBD1 as D (6 bases). The CDR3 reads CASSQVQGTDTQYF. The DNA for the CDR3 is TGTGCCAGCAGCCAAGTGCAGGGGACAGATACGCAGTATTTT.